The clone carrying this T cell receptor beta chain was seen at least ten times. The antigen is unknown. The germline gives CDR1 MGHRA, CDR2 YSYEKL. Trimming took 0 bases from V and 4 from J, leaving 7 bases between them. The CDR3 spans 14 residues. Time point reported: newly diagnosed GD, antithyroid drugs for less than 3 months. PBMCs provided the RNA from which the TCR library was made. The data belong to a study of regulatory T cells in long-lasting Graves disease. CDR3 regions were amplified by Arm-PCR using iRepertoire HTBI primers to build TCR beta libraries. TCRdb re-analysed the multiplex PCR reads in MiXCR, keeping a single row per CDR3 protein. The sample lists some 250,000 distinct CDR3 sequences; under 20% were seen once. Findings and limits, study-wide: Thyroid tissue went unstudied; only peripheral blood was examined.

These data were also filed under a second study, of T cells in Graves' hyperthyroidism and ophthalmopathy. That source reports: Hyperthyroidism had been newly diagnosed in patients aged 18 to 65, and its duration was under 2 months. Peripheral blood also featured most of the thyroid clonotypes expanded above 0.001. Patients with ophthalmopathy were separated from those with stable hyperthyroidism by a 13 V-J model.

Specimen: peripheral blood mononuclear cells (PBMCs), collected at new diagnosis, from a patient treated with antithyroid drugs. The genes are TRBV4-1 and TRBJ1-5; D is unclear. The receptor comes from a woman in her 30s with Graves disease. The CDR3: CASSQDQPNQPQHF. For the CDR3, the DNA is TGCGCCAGCAGCCAAGATCAGCCAAATCAGCCCCAGCATTTT.